This T cell receptor beta chain was captured in a study of metastatic and nonmetastatic thyroid tumors. Study background: Comparison of repertoires was carried out across blood and tumor or nodule tissue from malignant and benign thyroid patients. Regarding the study as a whole: Significantly greater TCR beta diversity was reportedly found in malignant thyroid tumors than in benign nodules (in blood and tumor).

As handled by the study authors: Across clinicopathological groups, CDR3 differences served as the basis for building a distant-metastasis classifier for papillary thyroid cancer. TCRdb used MiXCR to call clones anew from the PCR reads. It is TCRdb's table, rather than the study itself, that gives the V and J calls and clone size. The sample holds fewer than 50,000 clones, about 15% seen once. For this clone: Its antigen is still unknown.

The V and J ends lost 6 bases and 5 bases, in that order; junction bases with no gene match: 10. The CDR3 length is 15 residues. From germline, CDR1 is MNHNS and CDR2 SASEGT. Until they underwent thyroid surgery, no patient had received any treatment. This chain links TRBV6-1 with TRBJ2-5, with 9 bases that match TRBD2. The TCR comes from a female donor with papillary thyroid cancer or a benign thyroid nodule (not recorded which). Some clones in this sample may be carry-over from other donors' samples. Sequenced material: blood. The CDR3 DNA is TGTGCCAGCAGGGTTAGACTAGCGGAGTTGGAGACCCAGTACTTC. It encodes CASRVRLAELETQYF.